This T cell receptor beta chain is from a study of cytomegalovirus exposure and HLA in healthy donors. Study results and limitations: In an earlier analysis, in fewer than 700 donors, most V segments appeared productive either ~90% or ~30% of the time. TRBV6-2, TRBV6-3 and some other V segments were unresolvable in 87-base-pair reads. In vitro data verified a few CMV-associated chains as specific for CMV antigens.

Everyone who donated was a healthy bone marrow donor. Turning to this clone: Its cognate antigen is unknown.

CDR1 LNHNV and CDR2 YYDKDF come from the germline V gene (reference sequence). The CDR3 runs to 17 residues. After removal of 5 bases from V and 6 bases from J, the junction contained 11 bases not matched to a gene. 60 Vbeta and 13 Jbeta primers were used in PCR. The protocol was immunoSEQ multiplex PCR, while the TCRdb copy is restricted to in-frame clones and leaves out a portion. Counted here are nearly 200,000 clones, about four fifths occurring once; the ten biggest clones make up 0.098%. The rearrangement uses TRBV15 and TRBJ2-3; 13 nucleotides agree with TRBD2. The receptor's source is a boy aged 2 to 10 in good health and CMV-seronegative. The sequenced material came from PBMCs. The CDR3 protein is CATSEQLAGGGRDTQYF. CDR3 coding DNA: TGTGCCACCAGCGAACAACTAGCGGGGGGGGGCAGGGATACGCAGTATTTT.